A single sample is the source of the 29 T cell receptor beta chains below, sequenced in a study of T cells in localized non-small cell lung cancer. Clones were read by immunoSEQ multiplex PCR, and TCRdb kept only the in-frame ones, dropping some. The table lists about 21,000 clones, over 65% of them singletons, with 15% to 20% in the top ten. Sample: PBMCs, taken before any cancer treatment. Receptor source: a woman aged 35 to 70 with stage II squamous cell lung carcinoma.

The rearrangement links TRBV30 to TRBJ2-5, with 7 nucleotides matching TRBD2. CDR3 length: 15 residues. From germline, CDR1 is GTSNPN and CDR2 SVGIG (reference sequence). The V and J ends lost 0 bases and 0 bases, in that order; junction bases with no gene match: 4. The CDR3: CAWSVLASYQETQYF. The CDR3 region has the DNA TGTGCCTGGAGTGTACTAGCGTCGTACCAAGAGACCCAGTACTTC.

The DNA of the CDR3 is TGCGCCAGCAGCTTCGGGACCCCAGCCTACGAGCAGTACTTC. Translation: CASSFGTPAYEQYF. J is TRBJ2-7 and V is TRBV5-1, with D perhaps TRBD1 or TRBD2 (5 bases each). The germline CDR1 and CDR2 sequences are SGHRS and YFSETQ. The ends were cut back, 2 bases at V and 2 bases at J, with 11 bases in the middle. The CDR3 runs 14 residues.

CDR3 in DNA: TGCGCCAGCAGCCAAGACAGCAGCTCTGGAAACACCATATATTTT. Translation gives CASSQDSSSGNTIYF. The chain is built from TRBV4-3 and TRBJ1-3; D remains unclear. V lost 0 bases and J 0 bases, leaving 6 bases between the germline ends. Germline V lookup: CDR1 LGHNA, CDR2 YSLEER. The CDR3 has 15 residues.

The chain recombines TRBV10-1 with TRBJ2-1; D is unclear. Germline CDR1 is WNHNN and CDR2 is SYGVQD (reference sequence). The CDR3 is 14 amino acids. With 7 bases removed from V and 3 bases from J, the gap between germline ends came to 13 bases. This chain's CDR3 is CASKRPGLYNEQFF. DNA for the CDR3: TGCGCCAGCAAACGTCCGGGTCTCTACAATGAGCAGTTCTTC.

The chain joins TRBV7-2 to TRBJ1-2; 9 nucleotides match TRBD1. V shed 2 bases and J 8 bases; nucleotides not matched to a gene: 9. The CDR3 is 15 residues long. Germline V CDR1 and CDR2: SGHTA, FQGNSA. CDR3 amino acids: CASSLRENRGQGYTF. The CDR3 DNA follows: TGTGCCAGCAGCTTAAGGGAAAACAGGGGGCAAGGCTACACCTTC.

This chain connects TRBV14 to TRBJ2-7; 9 bases map to TRBD1. The J segment lost 6 bases and the V segment lost 2 bases, leaving 8 bases of the junction unmatched. The CDR3 length is 15 residues. CDR1 SGHDN and CDR2 FVKESK come from the germline V gene. The CDR3 protein is CASSQSLGQGGEQYF. Written as DNA, the CDR3 is TGTGCCAGCAGCCAAAGTTTGGGACAGGGAGGCGAGCAGTACTTC.

The rearrangement links TRBV10-3 to TRBJ1-1; D unresolved. Germline assignment: CDR1 ENHRY and CDR2 SYGVKD. V lost 6 bases and J lost 1, with 9 bases in between. This CDR3 is built from 13 residues. The CDR3 DNA is TGTGCCATCAGCGCAGATCCGAACACTGAAGCTTTCTTT. This encodes CAISADPNTEAFF.

The V gene is TRBV7-9, the J gene TRBJ2-1; 16 bases line up with TRBD2. CDR3 length: 15 residues. Germline V CDR1 and CDR2: SEHNR, FQNEAQ (reference sequence). Trimming cost V 5 bases and J 8 bases; bases outside gene matches: 3. CDR3 bases: TGTGCCAGCAGCCAGGGACTAGCGGGAGGGTATGAGCAGTTCTTC. This codes for CASSQGLAGGYEQFF.

CDR3 DNA sequence: TGTGCCAGCAGCGGGAGAATCACGAACACCGGGGAGCTGTTTTTT. This codes for CASSGRITNTGELFF. The chain recombines TRBV7-9 with TRBJ2-2; D possibly corresponds to TRBD2 (5 bases). The CDR3 covers 15 residues. CDR1 is SEHNR, CDR2 FQNEAQ, per germline (reference sequence). V lost 5 bases to trimming and J lost 0 bases, with 10 bases between them.

This clone was seen a single time. V usage is TRBV5-5 and J usage is TRBJ2-5; TRBD1 matches at 7 bases. V shed 4 bases and J 2 bases; nucleotides not matched to a gene: 14. The CDR3 is 17 residues long. Germline V gene lookup returns CDR1 SGHKS and CDR2 YYEKEE (reference sequence). As DNA, the CDR3 is TGTGCCAGCAGCACAGGAATACCGGGACAGATACAAGAGACCCAGTACTTC. This translates into CASSTGIPGQIQETQYF.

The genes are TRBV5-1 and TRBJ1-4, with D possibly TRBD1 on 6 matching bases. Germline V CDR1 and CDR2: SGHRS, YFSETQ. The V and J ends lost 2 bases and 5 bases respectively, with 10 bases between them. The CDR3 extends over 14 amino acids. DNA for the CDR3: TGCGCCAGCAGCTTAAACAGGGTGAATGAAAAACTGTTTTTT. Its protein is CASSLNRVNEKLFF.

The chain links TRBV7-9 to TRBJ2-5, with TRBD1 matching 9 bases. CDR3 length equals 14 residues. Germline-derived CDR1 and CDR2 are SEHNR and FQNEAQ (reference sequence). V was clipped by 3 bases and J by 4 bases; unmatched bases: 3. CDR3 nucleotides: TGTGCCAGCAGCTTGGGGACAGGGTCAGAGACCCAGTACTTC. Translation: CASSLGTGSETQYF.

The chain employs TRBV11-2 and TRBJ1-2; D unclear. Trimming removed 0 bases from V and 2 bases from J, with 10 bases in between. Germline V gives CDR1 SGHAT, CDR2 FQNNGV. The CDR3 sequence is 15 residues long. CDR3 nucleotides: TGTGCCAGCAGCTTAGATCCATCGGGCAACTATGGCTACACCTTC. Protein: CASSLDPSGNYGYTF.

V is TRBV7-2 and J is TRBJ2-7, with D possibly matching TRBD2 (6 bases). The length of the CDR3 is 16 residues. Germline loops: CDR1 SGHTA, CDR2 FQGNSA. Trimming shortened V by 0 bases and J by 0 bases, and 12 bases separated the two germline ends. This CDR3 reads CASSLAGTDSSYEQYF. Here the CDR3 DNA reads TGTGCCAGCAGCTTAGCAGGGACTGACAGCTCCTACGAGCAGTACTTC.

This clone has a single count. The genes are TRBV5-8 and TRBJ2-1; D may be TRBD1 or TRBD2 (5 bases each). Germline V gives CDR1 SGHTS, CDR2 YDEGEE. V was trimmed by 4 bases and J by 9 bases, leaving 17 bases between them. There are 14 residues in the CDR3. The chain's CDR3 is CASSHGRGRGEQFF. CDR3 in DNA: TGTGCCAGCAGCCACGGACGGGGCCGGGGTGAGCAGTTCTTC.

Here the CDR3 DNA reads TGCGCCAGCAGCTTGCCAGCCACAGATACGCAGTATTTT. Its protein product is CASSLPATDTQYF. This sequence joins TRBV5-1 and TRBJ2-3; D remains unclear. V gave up 1 base and J gave up 2 bases, with 5 bases separating them. From germline, CDR1 is SGHRS and CDR2 YFSETQ. The CDR3 sequence is 13 residues long.

This chain uses TRBV10-3 with TRBJ2-5; 14 positions match TRBD2. In germline, CDR1 is ENHRY, CDR2 SYGVKD. The CDR3 runs 14 residues. V gave up 10 bases and J gave up 2 bases; unmatched junction bases: 3. The CDR3 nucleotides are TGTGCCACCCGACTAGCGGGAGGGCAAGAGACCCAGTACTTC. It encodes CATRLAGGQETQYF.

The genes are TRBV19 and TRBJ1-1; 9 positions match TRBD1. The CDR3 is 15 residues long. Germline CDR1 and CDR2: LNHDA and SQIVND (reference sequence). With 9 bases clipped from V and 6 bases from J, the junction kept 14 bases outside the gene matches. This CDR3 reads CASIPLGQGSSEAFF. Here the CDR3 DNA reads TGTGCCAGCATCCCCCTGGGACAGGGTAGTTCTGAAGCTTTCTTT. Full variable domain (rest looked up from reference TRBV19 and TRBJ1-1): DGGITQSPKYLFRKEGQNVTLSCEQNLNHDAMYWYRQDPGQGLRLIYYSQIVNDFQKGDIAEGYSVSREKKESFPLTVTSAQKNPTAFYLCASIPLGQGSSEAFFGQGTRLTVV.

V is TRBV2 and J is TRBJ1-2; a weak D match, TRBD1 (5 bases). The CDR3 spans 15 residues. Trimming removed 4 bases at V and 4 bases at J, with 16 bases between. Per the germline V gene, CDR1 is SNHLY and CDR2 is FYNNEI. This CDR3 is CASSGGPGQLYGYTF. CDR3 DNA: TGTGCCAGCAGTGGGGGCCCAGGGCAGCTCTATGGCTACACCTTC.

There are a few counts of this clone. The rearrangement links TRBV25-1 to TRBJ1-4, with a tentative D call TRBD1 (5 bases). Germline CDR1 reads MGHDK; CDR2 reads SYGVNS. The CDR3 is made up of 15 amino acids. The V end lost 2 bases, the J end lost 8 bases, and 15 bases lay between the germline ends. CDR3 sequence reads: CASSEGGLLGEKLFF. Here the CDR3 DNA reads TGTGCCAGCAGTGAAGGGGGACTGTTGGGGGAAAAACTGTTTTTT.

The genes are TRBV7-9 and TRBJ1-5, with D perhaps TRBD1 (5 bases). This CDR3 has 13 amino acids. Per the germline V gene, CDR1 is SEHNR and CDR2 is FQNEAQ (reference sequence). The germline V and J ends were trimmed by 5 bases and 7 bases, with 12 bases remaining between them. The CDR3 reads CASSPGGGQPQHF. The CDR3 DNA is TGTGCCAGCAGCCCCGGGGGGGGACAGCCCCAGCATTTT.

V gene TRBV5-1 combines with J gene TRBJ1-6; D uncertain. Germline V gene data show CDR1 as SGHRS and CDR2 as YFSETQ. V lost 0 bases and J 8 bases, leaving 6 bases between the germline ends. This CDR3 is 13 amino acids long. This CDR3 reads CASSLAWDSPLHF. CDR3 bases: TGCGCCAGCAGCTTGGCCTGGGATTCACCCCTCCACTTT.

The table lists this clone with a count of one. The chain couples TRBV28 to TRBJ2-2; no clear D gene. Germline values: CDR1 MDHEN, CDR2 SYDVKM. The CDR3 covers 12 residues. Trimming took off 6 bases at V and 5 bases at J, with 7 bases between the two ends. CDR3 protein: CASSSHTGELFF. The CDR3 region has the DNA TGTGCCAGCAGCTCCCATACCGGGGAGCTGTTTTTT.

J is TRBJ2-1 and V is TRBV5-1; 9 bases line up with TRBD1. J was trimmed by 3 bases and V by 4 bases; bases with no gene match: 5. CDR1 and CDR2 from the germline V gene are SGHRS and YFSETQ. The CDR3 is 15 amino acids. CDR3 in DNA: TGCGCCAGCAGCACAGGGACAGGGTTCTACAATGAGCAGTTCTTC. Translating gives CASSTGTGFYNEQFF.

The genes are TRBV6-5 and TRBJ1-4; TRBD1 agrees at 8 bases. In germline, CDR1 is MNHEY, CDR2 SVGAGI. The CDR3 runs to 15 residues. V trimming: 6 bases; J trimming: 0 bases; junction bases outside the gene matches: 3. The CDR3 is CASRGQGSTNEKLFF. CDR3 nucleotide sequence: TGTGCCAGCAGAGGACAGGGCTCAACTAATGAAAAACTGTTTTTT.

The chain carries TRBV4-2 and TRBJ1-4; D is possibly TRBD1 (5 bases). The CDR3 is 16 residues long. V lost 2 bases and J lost 6, with 16 bases in between. Germline V gives CDR1 LGHNA, CDR2 YNFKEQ. CDR3 sequence (DNA): TGTGCCAGCAGCCAAAAGGTGGGGCAGGGCGATGAAAAACTGTTTTTT. Its translation: CASSQKVGQGDEKLFF.

V gene TRBV20-1 combines with J gene TRBJ2-1; unclear D gene. Trimming shortened V by 5 bases and J by 5 bases, and 7 bases separated the two germline ends. There are 11 residues in the CDR3. CDR1 DFQATT and CDR2 SNEGSKA come from the germline V gene (reference sequence). The CDR3 bases are TGCAGTGCTGAGGCGAACAATGAGCAGTTCTTC. Translation gives CSAEANNEQFF.

The gene calls are TRBV2 and TRBJ2-7; 9 nucleotides align to TRBD2. The ends lost 3 bases at V and 2 bases at J; junction bases unmatched: 8. The CDR3 has 16 residues. CDR1 is SNHLY, CDR2 FYNNEI, per germline. CDR3 loop: CASSEGGSGRTYEQYF. For the CDR3, the DNA is TGTGCCAGCAGTGAGGGGGGCAGCGGGAGGACCTACGAGCAGTACTTC.

This clone was seen a single time. The chain combines TRBV18 with TRBJ1-1; D call uncertain. V was pared by 3 bases and J by 4 bases, with 12 bases between. This CDR3 spans 14 amino acids. Germline lookup yields CDR1 KGHSH and CDR2 LQKENI. The chain's CDR3 is CASSPTRVSTEAFF. The CDR3 nucleotides are TGTGCCAGCTCACCGACTAGAGTAAGCACTGAAGCTTTCTTT.